The 23 T cell receptor beta chains below all came from one sample that was sequenced in a study of T cell changes during pregnancy in multiple sclerosis. Clones were sequenced by immunoSEQ multiplex PCR, and TCRdb holds only the in-frame ones, with some missing. This table holds about 49,000 clones, 85% to 95% found once. The source was CD8+ T cells from peripheral blood mononuclear cells, collected in the first trimester of pregnancy. The source of these receptors is a female donor with multiple sclerosis, enrolled in a pregnancy study.

This sequence joins TRBV6-5 and TRBJ1-2; 7 nucleotides match TRBD1. V shed 0 bases and J 4 bases; nucleotides not matched to a gene: 5. The CDR3 contains 15 residues. Germline V gene data show CDR1 as MNHEY and CDR2 as SVGAGI. The CDR3 nucleotides read TGTGCCAGCAGTTACTCGAGGGGGCACGGCTATGGCTACACCTTC. Translation gives CASSYSRGHGYGYTF.

J is TRBJ1-5 and V is TRBV19, with D perhaps TRBD1 (5 bases). This CDR3 is 15 amino acids long. V was shortened by 3 bases and J by 0 bases, with 9 bases between the two germline ends. Germline CDR1 and CDR2: LNHDA and SQIVND (reference sequence). This chain's CDR3 is CASSIYRGSNQPQHF. The CDR3 DNA is TGTGCCAGTAGTATTTATAGGGGTAGCAATCAGCCCCAGCATTTT.

The genes are TRBV19 and TRBJ2-5; possibly TRBD1 for D (5 bases). The CDR3 runs 14 residues. Trimming left V 1 base short and J 5 bases short, with 11 bases between. Per germline, CDR1 LNHDA and CDR2 SQIVND (reference sequence). The DNA for the CDR3 is TGTGCCAGTAGTATAGTGGGGCTGTCGGAGACCCAGTACTTC. It is translated as CASSIVGLSETQYF.

The V gene is TRBV13, the J gene TRBJ2-3; a weak D match, TRBD1 (5 bases). Germline V CDR1 and CDR2: PRHDT, FYEKMQ (reference sequence). Trimming cost V 2 bases and J 3 bases, with 12 bases left between them. The CDR3 totals 15 residues. The CDR3 loop reads CASSLRGRATDTQYF. The CDR3, as DNA: TGTGCCAGCAGCTTACGTGGCAGGGCGACAGATACGCAGTATTTT.

The rearrangement uses TRBV27 and TRBJ2-1; D perhaps matches TRBD2 (5 bases). V was clipped by 2 bases and J by 2 bases, with 13 bases between them. In germline, CDR1 is MNHEY, CDR2 SMNVEV (reference sequence). The CDR3 runs to 16 residues. Here the CDR3 reads CASSLRISVTYNEQFF. CDR3 in DNA: TGTGCCAGCAGTTTAAGGATTAGCGTGACCTACAATGAGCAGTTCTTC.

This clone was seen once. The chain carries TRBV5-1 and TRBJ1-2; 9 nucleotides line up with TRBD1. The CDR3 totals 14 residues. Germline CDR1 and CDR2: SGHRS and YFSETQ. V gave up 4 bases and J gave up 5 bases; unmatched junction bases: 6. CDR3 sequence (DNA): TGCGCCAGCAGCCTGACAGGGGGACTTTATGGCTACACCTTC. Residues: CASSLTGGLYGYTF.

This sequence joins TRBV27 and TRBJ2-1, with 7 bases fitting TRBD2. Per the germline V gene, CDR1 is MNHEY and CDR2 is SMNVEV (reference sequence). The CDR3 covers 15 residues. Germline trimming cut 3 bases from V and 2 bases from J; bases unmatched to any gene: 4. CDR3: CASSFGRDAYNEQFF. In DNA, the CDR3 is TGTGCCAGCAGTTTTGGGAGGGACGCCTACAATGAGCAGTTCTTC.

This clone was detected a few times. V is TRBV27 and J is TRBJ1-5, with a weak D call TRBD1 (5 bases). Germline loops: CDR1 MNHEY, CDR2 SMNVEV (reference sequence). V dropped 1 base and J dropped 4 bases, with 11 bases sitting between them. The CDR3 spans 15 residues. CDR3 sequence: CASSLYPGLNQPQHF. DNA for the CDR3: TGTGCCAGCAGTTTATATCCGGGACTAAATCAGCCCCAGCATTTT.

The CDR3 reads CASSIVGIAEAFF. The CDR3 region has the DNA TGTGCCAGTAGTATTGTCGGGATCGCTGAAGCTTTCTTT. The rearrangement uses TRBV19 and TRBJ1-1; D gene ambiguous. The length of the CDR3 is 13 residues. V gave up 3 bases and J gave up 6 bases, with 11 bases separating them. The germline V gene has CDR1 LNHDA and CDR2 SQIVND (reference sequence).

V usage is TRBV6-1 and J usage is TRBJ2-1, with unresolved D. The germline V gene has CDR1 MNHNS and CDR2 SASEGT. The CDR3 is made up of 13 amino acids. With 6 bases removed from V and 9 bases from J, the gap between germline ends came to 15 bases. CDR3 loop: CASRSEGSGEQFF. The CDR3 coding sequence is TGTGCCAGCAGGAGTGAAGGATCGGGTGAGCAGTTCTTC.

This sequence joins TRBV5-1 and TRBJ2-5, with 12 bases fitting TRBD2. The CDR3 contains 16 residues. The V and J ends lost 1 base and 3 bases, in that order; junction bases with no gene match: 4. Germline V gene sequence: CDR1 SGHRS, CDR2 YFSETQ. The CDR3: CASSLTTSGSKETQYF. CDR3 sequence (DNA): TGCGCCAGCAGCTTGACGACTAGCGGGAGTAAAGAGACCCAGTACTTC.

The chain is built from TRBV4-1 and TRBJ2-1; TRBD2 matches at 7 bases. The CDR3 contains 13 residues. Losses at the gene ends were 6 bases for V and 5 bases for J; bases not matched to a gene: 4. CDR1 and CDR2 (germline): MGHRA, YSYEKL. Here the CDR3 reads CASRGLADNEQFF. The CDR3 nucleotides read TGCGCCAGCAGGGGTCTAGCGGACAATGAGCAGTTCTTC.

V usage is TRBV18 and J usage is TRBJ2-1; D gene ambiguous. CDR3 size: 15 residues. Trimming cost V 3 bases and J 3 bases, with 12 bases left between them. Germline CDR1 reads KGHSH; CDR2 reads LQKENI. The CDR3 bases are TGTGCCAGCTCACCTCTCGAAGTCAGCTACAATGAGCAGTTCTTC. This translates into CASSPLEVSYNEQFF.

The table lists this clone with a count of one. V gene TRBV19 combines with J gene TRBJ2-7; no reliable D call. Trimming stripped 1 base from V and 0 bases from J, with 7 bases between. The germline gives CDR1 LNHDA, CDR2 SQIVND (reference sequence). The length of the CDR3 is 14 residues. As DNA, the CDR3 is TGTGCCAGTAGTATAGGACTCGGCTCCTACGAGCAGTACTTC. Residues: CASSIGLGSYEQYF.

The V gene is TRBV12-5, the J gene TRBJ1-1; 8 nucleotides agree with TRBD1. Germline V gene lookup returns CDR1 LGHNT and CDR2 FRNRAP. Trimming removed 3 bases from V and 4 bases from J; junction bases left unmatched: 7. The CDR3 extends over 15 amino acids. The CDR3 spells CASGLQMTGATEAFF. CDR3 nucleotides: TGTGCTAGTGGTTTACAAATGACAGGGGCCACTGAAGCTTTCTTT.

The chain employs TRBV10-3 and TRBJ2-1, with 9 nucleotides matching TRBD2. This CDR3 is 15 amino acids long. V dropped 0 bases and J dropped 4; count of bases not matched to a gene: 1. Per the germline V gene, CDR1 is ENHRY and CDR2 is SYGVKD. The CDR3 sequence is CAISESSGSYNEQFF. The CDR3 region has the DNA TGTGCCATCAGTGAGTCTAGCGGGAGTTACAATGAGCAGTTCTTC.

The chain links TRBV6-4 to TRBJ2-1; 9 nucleotides align to TRBD1. Germline-derived CDR1 and CDR2 are MRHNA and SNTAGT. The J segment lost 8 bases and the V segment lost 7 bases, leaving 9 bases of the junction unmatched. CDR3 length: 14 amino acids. CDR3 sequence: CASTGTGRLYEQFF. The CDR3 region has the DNA TGTGCCAGCACCGGGACAGGGCGGTTATATGAGCAGTTCTTC.

This chain uses TRBV7-9 with TRBJ1-1; D is undetermined. The CDR3 sequence is 12 residues long. The germline V gene has CDR1 SEHNR and CDR2 FQNEAQ (reference sequence). V was clipped by 1 base and J by 4 bases, with 4 bases between them. In nucleotides, the CDR3 is TGTGCCAGCAGCTTAGGGAGCACTGAAGCTTTCTTT. This sequence encodes CASSLGSTEAFF.

The CDR3, as DNA: TGTGCCAGCAGTGAAGATCGTTTTGGCTACACCTTC. It translates to CASSEDRFGYTF. This chain connects TRBV2 to TRBJ1-2; D remains ambiguous. Trimming cost V 1 base and J 7 bases, with 7 bases left between them. CDR3 length equals 12 residues. Looked up from germline, CDR1 is SNHLY and CDR2 is FYNNEI.

The chain recombines TRBV25-1 with TRBJ2-7, with 9 bases aligning to TRBD2. The CDR3 totals 13 residues. Trimming cost V 6 bases and J 5 bases; bases outside gene matches: 5. CDR1 and CDR2 (germline): MGHDK, SYGVNS. CDR3 bases: TGTGCCAGCAGCGCGGGGGGGGCAAACGAGCAGTACTTC. Translating it yields CASSAGGANEQYF.

The V gene is TRBV4-2, the J gene TRBJ2-1, with TRBD1 matching over 7 bases. Germline V lookup: CDR1 LGHNA, CDR2 YNFKEQ. The CDR3 consists of 12 residues. With V trimmed by 9 bases and J by 5 bases, 4 bases remained unmatched. The CDR3 DNA reads TGTGCCAGACGGGACAGCGACAATGAGCAGTTCTTC. Translated, it gives CARRDSDNEQFF.

V usage is TRBV9 and J usage is TRBJ2-4, with TRBD1 matching 8 bases. J was trimmed by 6 bases and V by 3 bases; bases with no gene match: 8. This CDR3 has 15 amino acids. Germline loops: CDR1 SGDLS, CDR2 YYNGEE. CDR3 protein: CASSEGVQGANIQYF. The CDR3 DNA is TGTGCCAGCAGCGAAGGGGTTCAGGGGGCAAACATTCAGTACTTC. The entire variable domain, with the rest obtained from reference TRBV9 and TRBJ2-4, is as follows: DSGVTQTPKHLITATGQRVTLRCSPRSGDLSVYWYQQSLDQGLQFLIQYYNGEERAKGNILERFSAQQFPDLHSELNLSSLELGDSALYFCASSEGVQGANIQYFGAGTRLSVL.

The CDR3 coding sequence is TGCGCCAGCAGCCCCTTGGGTCGCTCACCGGGGGCGAACACCGGGGAGCTGTTTTTT. This gives the protein CASSPLGRSPGANTGELFF. J is TRBJ2-2 and V is TRBV4-1; D perhaps matches TRBD2 (6 bases). CDR1 MGHRA and CDR2 YSYEKL come from the germline V gene. With 4 bases removed from V and 0 bases from J, the gap between germline ends came to 21 bases. The CDR3 covers 19 residues.